The subject of this entry is one T cell receptor beta chain. No antigen is known for it. The PCR contained 60 Vbeta and 13 Jbeta primers. Clones were read by immunoSEQ multiplex PCR, and TCRdb kept only the in-frame ones, dropping some. This sample has about 92,000 clones, with 80% to 90% found just once. Germline V gene data show CDR1 as SNHLY and CDR2 as FYNNEI. V was clipped by 4 bases and J by 0 bases, with 4 bases between them. The CDR3 covers 13 residues. The data originate from a study of cytomegalovirus exposure and HLA in healthy donors. Study conclusions and caveats: Earlier analysis found most TCR beta V segments productive about 90% or about 30% of the time. The presence/absence work took it that sequencing depth was about the same across donors. A later analysis showed HLA-associated TCR beta chains outstripping equally common others in clonal expansion.

The chain joins TRBV2 to TRBJ1-5; D gene uncertain. Sequenced: PBMCs. The TCR sequence derives from a woman younger than 35 in good health and CMV-seropositive. The CDR3: CASSVFSNQPQHF. As DNA, the CDR3 is TGTGCCAGCAGTGTATTTAGCAATCAGCCCCAGCATTTT. The full variable domain, with the rest looked up from reference TRBV2 and TRBJ1-5, is EPEVTQTPSHQVTQMGQEVILRCVPISNHLYFYWYRQILGQKVEFLVSFYNNEISEKSEIFDDQFSVERPDGSNFTLKIRSTKLEDSAMYFCASSVFSNQPQHFGDGTRLSIL.